One sample yielded the 32 T cell receptor beta chains listed below, sequenced in a study of response to subunit inactivated influenza vaccine. TCRdb processed the RT-PCR reads anew with MiXCR; each CDR3 protein has one entry. The data show 450,000 to 600,000 distinct CDR3 sequences, less than 8% seen once. Sequences were derived from PBMCs from blood, sampled around 25 months after vaccination. All receptors derive from a man between 50 and 75 years old who received an inactivated influenza vaccine.

This clonotype was observed a handful of times. This chain joins TRBV4-1 and TRBJ2-5; maybe TRBD2 (6 bases). This CDR3 comprises 14 residues. Germline CDR1 is MGHRA and CDR2 is YSYEKL. V gave up 0 bases and J gave up 7 bases, with 12 bases separating them. This CDR3 reads CASSQDRGKGTQYF. CDR3 sequence (DNA): TGCGCCAGCAGCCAAGATCGGGGGAAGGGGACCCAGTACTTC.

This clonotype was detected many times. The chain links TRBV5-1 to TRBJ1-5, with 7 bases matching TRBD1. CDR1 is SGHRS, CDR2 YFSETQ, per germline. The CDR3 is made up of 13 amino acids. V lost 4 bases and J lost 7; bases outside the gene matches: 5. Here the CDR3 reads CASSPQGGQPQHF. CDR3 DNA: TGCGCCAGCAGCCCCCAGGGGGGCCAGCCCCAGCATTTT.

The V gene is TRBV20-1, the J gene TRBJ2-7; 12 positions agree with TRBD2. With V trimmed by 6 bases and J by 2 bases, 11 bases remained unmatched. Germline CDR1 and CDR2: DFQATT and SNEGSKA (reference sequence). This CDR3 spans 16 amino acids. The CDR3 spells CSALAGTSGPPYEQYF. The CDR3 DNA follows: TGCAGTGCACTAGCCGGGACTAGCGGGCCCCCCTACGAGCAGTACTTC.

This clonotype was counted only a few times. CDR3 in amino acids: CSAPMGGWTEAFF. As DNA, the CDR3 is TGCAGTGCCCCTATGGGGGGATGGACTGAAGCTTTCTTT. The chain is built from TRBV20-1 and TRBJ1-1; possible D gene TRBD1, 5 bases. Deletions cut 6 bases from V and 5 bases from J, with 16 bases between. The length of the CDR3 is 13 residues. Per the germline V gene, CDR1 is DFQATT and CDR2 is SNEGSKA (reference sequence).

The sample holds many counts of this clonotype. This chain uses TRBV7-9 with TRBJ2-5; the D is unclear. Germline CDR1 reads SEHNR; CDR2 reads FQNEAQ (reference sequence). The CDR3 totals 13 residues. Trimming left V 3 bases short and J 3 bases short, with 8 bases between. The CDR3 reads CASSFVHEETQYF. In DNA, the CDR3 is TGTGCCAGCAGCTTCGTCCATGAAGAGACCCAGTACTTC.

The chain links TRBV5-1 to TRBJ2-2; 11 bases line up with TRBD1. V was pared by 1 base and J by 4 bases, with 3 bases of the junction left unmatched. The CDR3 length is 16 residues. Germline CDR1 SGHRS, CDR2 YFSETQ. The CDR3 here is CASSLNGQGATGELFF. DNA of the CDR3: TGCGCCAGCAGCTTGAACGGACAGGGGGCCACCGGGGAGCTGTTTTTT.

This clonotype has a count of ten or more. The chain is built from TRBV6-5 and TRBJ2-3; TRBD2 agrees at 12 bases. Germline CDR1 and CDR2: MNHEY and SVGAGI. V shed 2 bases and J 4 bases; nucleotides not matched to a gene: 7. The CDR3 consists of 17 residues. The DNA of the CDR3 is TGTGCCAGCAGTTACGTCTCTAGCGGGAGGGCCCCAGATACGCAGTATTTT. As protein: CASSYVSSGRAPDTQYF.

This clonotype came up a few times. The rearrangement uses TRBV28 and TRBJ2-3, with 8 bases fitting TRBD2. CDR3 length equals 14 residues. The germline CDR1 and CDR2 sequences are MDHEN and SYDVKM. V lost 5 bases to trimming and J lost 3 bases; unmatched junction nucleotides: 4. DNA for the CDR3: TGTGCCAGCAGTCGTAGCGGGACTACAGATACGCAGTATTTT. It translates to CASSRSGTTDTQYF.

This clonotype has just a few counts. The chain recombines TRBV27 with TRBJ2-3, with D possibly matching TRBD1 (6 bases). Per germline, CDR1 MNHEY and CDR2 SMNVEV (reference sequence). V dropped 4 bases and J dropped 4 bases, with 12 bases sitting between them. CDR3 length: 14 residues. The CDR3 loop is CASSSTGIPDTQYF. As DNA, the CDR3 is TGTGCCAGCAGTTCAACAGGGATTCCAGATACGCAGTATTTT.

The gene calls are TRBV20-1 and TRBJ2-3; 11 bases map to TRBD2. Per the germline V gene, CDR1 is DFQATT and CDR2 is SNEGSKA (reference sequence). The CDR3 is 16 residues long. The ends lost 3 bases at V and 3 bases at J; junction bases unmatched: 8. The CDR3 loop is CSARASGGKETDTQYF. Written as DNA, the CDR3 is TGCAGTGCTAGGGCTAGCGGGGGGAAGGAGACAGATACGCAGTATTTT.

This clonotype was counted between two and nine times. The chain is built from TRBV5-4 and TRBJ1-2; perhaps TRBD1 as D (6 bases). The CDR3 spans 15 residues. Looked up from germline, CDR1 is SGHNT and CDR2 is YYREEE (reference sequence). V shed 0 bases and J shed 6 bases, with 15 bases lying between them. The CDR3 region is CASSLEGVGANGYTF. The CDR3 coding sequence is TGTGCCAGCAGCTTGGAGGGCGTGGGGGCTAATGGCTACACCTTC.

The rearrangement joins TRBV25-1 to TRBJ2-6; either TRBD1 or TRBD2 may fit D (5 bases each). In germline, CDR1 is MGHDK, CDR2 SYGVNS. The V end lost 6 bases, the J end lost 0 bases, and 12 bases lay between the germline ends. This CDR3 spans 16 amino acids. The CDR3: CASSRGGNSGANVLTF. Written as DNA, the CDR3 is TGTGCCAGCAGCCGTGGGGGTAACTCTGGGGCCAACGTCCTGACTTTC.

This clonotype has only a few counts. The chain employs TRBV12-3 or TRBV12-4 and TRBJ1-4, with 7 nucleotides matching TRBD1. The CDR3 spans 17 residues. V gave up 3 bases and J gave up 0 bases; unmatched junction bases: 7. In DNA form, the CDR3 reads TGTGCCAGCAGTTTCGGGACAGCTCAAGCAACTAATGAAAAACTGTTTTTT. It is translated as CASSFGTAQATNEKLFF.

The chain employs TRBV6-2 or TRBV6-3 and TRBJ2-7; perhaps TRBD2 as D (5 bases). Germline loops: CDR1 MNHEY, CDR2 SVGEGT. Trimming removed 0 bases from V and 2 bases from J, with 14 bases in between. This CDR3 comprises 16 residues. In DNA, the CDR3 is TGTGCCAGCAGTTACTCAGTCCGGGATCCCCCCTACGAGCAGTACTTC. Amino acid sequence: CASSYSVRDPPYEQYF.

This sequence joins TRBV5-6 and TRBJ2-5; D gene ambiguous. The CDR3 has 12 amino acids. Germline V gene sequence: CDR1 SGHDT, CDR2 YYEEEE. V was trimmed by 7 bases and J by 5 bases, leaving 12 bases between them. The CDR3 DNA reads as TGTGCCAGCCAAGATTTGGGGGAGACCCAGTACTTC. Translated: CASQDLGETQYF.

The V gene is TRBV18, the J gene TRBJ2-5, with D possibly TRBD1 on 5 matching bases. Germline CDR1 is KGHSH and CDR2 is LQKENI. This CDR3 has 13 amino acids. The germline V and J ends were trimmed by 1 base and 4 bases, with 7 bases remaining between them. The CDR3 here is CASSPQRGETQYF. The CDR3, as DNA: TGTGCCAGCTCACCACAAAGGGGAGAGACCCAGTACTTC.

This clonotype was picked up a small number of times. The chain uses TRBV12-3 or TRBV12-4 and TRBJ2-3; D might be TRBD2 (5 bases). This CDR3 has 15 residues. Trimming stripped 2 bases from V and 6 bases from J, with 15 bases between. The chain's CDR3 is CASSLSERQRDTQYF. The CDR3 DNA is TGTGCCAGCAGTTTATCGGAGCGGCAACGGGATACGCAGTATTTT.

The chain carries TRBV27 and TRBJ1-2; D is ambiguous. The CDR3 has 13 amino acids. V was shortened by 6 bases and J by 0 bases, with 8 bases between the two germline ends. Per the germline V gene, CDR1 is MNHEY and CDR2 is SMNVEV (reference sequence). Here the CDR3 reads CASRDYTNYGYTF. The CDR3 nucleotides read TGTGCCAGCAGAGACTACACTAACTATGGCTACACCTTC.

This clonotype was counted between two and nine times. This chain uses TRBV27 with TRBJ2-1, with D tentatively TRBD1 (5 bases). With 5 bases removed from V and 3 bases from J, the gap between germline ends came to 17 bases. Germline assignment: CDR1 MNHEY and CDR2 SMNVEV (reference sequence). This CDR3 region has 16 residues. The CDR3 DNA follows: TGTGCCAGCAGTAATATCCCTCCAGGGTACTACAATGAGCAGTTCTTC. This codes for CASSNIPPGYYNEQFF.

The chain uses TRBV6-5 and TRBJ2-1, with 11 positions matching TRBD2. V lost 4 bases and J lost 7; bases outside the gene matches: 6. CDR1 and CDR2 from the germline V gene are MNHEY and SVGAGI. This CDR3 region has 15 residues. The CDR3 DNA follows: TGTGCCAGCAGTTCCTTAGCGGGAGGGTGGAATGAGCAGTTCTTC. Protein sequence: CASSSLAGGWNEQFF.

The sample holds a few counts of this clonotype. J is TRBJ2-3 and V is TRBV11-2; 7 bases are shared with TRBD2. From germline, CDR1 is SGHAT and CDR2 FQNNGV. J was trimmed by 4 bases and V by 0 bases; bases with no gene match: 10. The CDR3 length is 17 residues. CDR3 sequence: CASSLENSGHRPDTQYF. The CDR3 DNA reads as TGTGCCAGCAGCTTAGAAAATAGCGGGCACCGCCCAGATACGCAGTATTTT.

This clonotype was seen many times. J is TRBJ2-1 and V is TRBV20-1; 7 bases line up with TRBD1. The CDR3 has 17 amino acids. The V and J ends lost 0 bases and 0 bases, in that order; junction bases with no gene match: 8. In germline, CDR1 is DFQATT, CDR2 SNEGSKA (reference sequence). CDR3 region: CSARDSTGESSYNEQFF. The CDR3 nucleotides read TGCAGTGCTAGAGATTCCACAGGGGAAAGCTCCTACAATGAGCAGTTCTTC.

This clonotype was seen at least ten times. The chain employs TRBV10-3 and TRBJ2-2, with 9 bases that match TRBD2. The CDR3 consists of 17 residues. With V trimmed by 3 bases and J by 1 base, 6 bases remained unmatched. Germline values: CDR1 ENHRY, CDR2 SYGVKD. CDR3 amino acids: CAISEPYSGRNTGELFF. As DNA, the CDR3 is TGTGCCATCAGTGAACCCTATAGCGGGAGGAACACCGGGGAGCTGTTTTTT.

This clonotype came up a few times. The chain uses TRBV20-1 and TRBJ2-1, with 8 bases that match TRBD2. Germline values: CDR1 DFQATT, CDR2 SNEGSKA (reference sequence). This CDR3 has 14 residues. Trimming removed 4 bases from V and 7 bases from J; junction bases left unmatched: 9. The CDR3 nucleotides are TGCAGTGCTACAGAAACTAGCGGTGGTAATGAGCAGTTCTTC. Protein sequence: CSATETSGGNEQFF.

This clonotype was counted at least ten times. The chain joins TRBV6-1 to TRBJ2-7; no firm D call. Trimming removed 8 bases at V and 1 base at J, with 12 bases between. The CDR3 has 13 amino acids. Germline V gives CDR1 MNHNS, CDR2 SASEGT. DNA for the CDR3: TGTGCCAGCCGCAAAGACGGATCCTACGAGCAGTACTTC. Translated, it gives CASRKDGSYEQYF.

This clonotype was counted ten times or more. The rearrangement links TRBV25-1 to TRBJ2-1, with 9 positions matching TRBD1. V lost 4 bases and J lost 4; bases outside the gene matches: 14. Germline CDR1 is MGHDK and CDR2 is SYGVNS. CDR3 length: 18 residues. The CDR3 protein is CASSGGQDRGARYNEQFF. In DNA form, the CDR3 reads TGTGCCAGCAGTGGGGGGCAGGACAGGGGCGCGCGATACAATGAGCAGTTCTTC. Full variable domain (outside the CDR3, taken from reference TRBV25-1 and TRBJ2-1): EADIYQTPRYLVIGTGKKITLECSQTMGHDKMYWYQQDPGMELHLIHYSYGVNSTEKGDLSSESTVSRIRTEHFPLTLESARPSHTSQYLCASSGGQDRGARYNEQFFGPGTRLTVL.

This clonotype was seen at least ten times. This rearrangement joins TRBV6-1 to TRBJ2-5; possibly TRBD2 for D (5 bases). CDR3 length: 15 residues. V was pared by 8 bases and J by 5 bases, with 21 bases between. Per the germline V gene, CDR1 is MNHNS and CDR2 is SASEGT. CDR3 nucleotide sequence: TGTGCCAGCCAGCGCCAGTTCCGGGGTGGGGAGACCCAGTACTTC. It translates to CASQRQFRGGETQYF.

V usage is TRBV29-1 and J usage is TRBJ2-3, with 7 bases identical to TRBD2. CDR1 and CDR2 from the germline V gene are SQVTM and ANQGSEA. There are 16 residues in the CDR3. Losses at the gene ends were 0 bases for V and 2 bases for J; bases not matched to a gene: 8. CDR3: CSVEDRIGRSTDTQYF. The CDR3 DNA follows: TGCAGCGTTGAAGATCGCATCGGGAGGTCCACAGATACGCAGTATTTT.

This clonotype was detected many times. The V call is TRBV15, the J call TRBJ2-1; no clear D gene. V dropped 0 bases and J dropped 0 bases, with 9 bases sitting between them. The CDR3 consists of 16 residues. Germline values: CDR1 LNHNV, CDR2 YYDKDF (reference sequence). CDR3 in amino acids: CATSRDGWDSYNEQFF. CDR3 in DNA: TGTGCCACCAGCAGAGATGGCTGGGACTCCTACAATGAGCAGTTCTTC.

This chain joins TRBV6-5 and TRBJ2-2; D call uncertain. The V gene lost 0 bases and the J gene lost 5 bases, with 10 bases spanning the gap. Germline CDR1 reads MNHEY; CDR2 reads SVGAGI. The CDR3 is 15 residues long. CDR3 in DNA: TGTGCCAGCAGTTACTCCCTTCAGATTACCGGGGAGCTGTTTTTT. Translated, it gives CASSYSLQITGELFF.

In its sample, this clonotype was seen many times. The gene calls are TRBV12-3 or TRBV12-4 and TRBJ2-3; D is possibly TRBD2 (5 bases). Trimming took 5 bases from V and 2 from J, leaving 11 bases between them. CDR3 length: 14 amino acids. The CDR3 DNA is TGTGCCAGCAGTCAGCGGACCTTCACAGATACGCAGTATTTT. Its protein is CASSQRTFTDTQYF.

This clonotype was detected many times. This chain connects TRBV12-3 or TRBV12-4 to TRBJ2-2; no clear D gene. V lost 3 bases to trimming and J lost 9 bases, with 5 bases between them. CDR3 length equals 11 residues. The CDR3 spells CASSFARELFF. The CDR3 DNA is TGTGCCAGCAGTTTTGCCCGGGAGCTGTTTTTT.